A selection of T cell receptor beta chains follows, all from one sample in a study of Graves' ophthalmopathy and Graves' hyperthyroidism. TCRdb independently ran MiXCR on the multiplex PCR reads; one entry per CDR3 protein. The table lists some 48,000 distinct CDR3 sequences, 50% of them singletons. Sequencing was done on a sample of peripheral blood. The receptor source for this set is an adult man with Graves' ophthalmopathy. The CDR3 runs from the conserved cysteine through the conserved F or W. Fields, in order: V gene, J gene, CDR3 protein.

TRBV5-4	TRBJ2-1	CASRSLAGALTDTQFF
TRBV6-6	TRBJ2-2	CASSSGGFSGELFF
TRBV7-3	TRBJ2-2	CASSLNSGGELFF
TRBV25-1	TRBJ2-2	CAVENTGELFF
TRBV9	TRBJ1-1	CASSSILDRRNTEAFF
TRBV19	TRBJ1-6	CASSTNGDNSPLHF
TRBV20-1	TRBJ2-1	CSARISGGLYNEQFF
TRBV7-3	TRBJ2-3	CASSPSGRVGDTQYF
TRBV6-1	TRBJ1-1	CASSEGANRVSTEAFF
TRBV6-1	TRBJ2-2	CASSEDRVGGELFF
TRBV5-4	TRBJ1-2	CASSLGQGDGYTF
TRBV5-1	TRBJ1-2	CASSLGGLGYTF
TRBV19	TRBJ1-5	CASSFAGNQPQHF
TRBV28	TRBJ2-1	CASTVYNEQFF
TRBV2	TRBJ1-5	CASSEMRNQPQHF
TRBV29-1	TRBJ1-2	CSVGQDQTHAF
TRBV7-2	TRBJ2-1	CASSLAGVAYNEQFF
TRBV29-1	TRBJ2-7	CSVEDPSGVPNEQYF
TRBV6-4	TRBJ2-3	CASSDFRTDTQYF
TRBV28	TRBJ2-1	CASSLGEYNEQFF
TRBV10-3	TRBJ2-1	CAISEGSSGYGEQFF
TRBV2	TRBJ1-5	CASSIRVTQPQHF
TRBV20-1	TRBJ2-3	CSAREPSGYTDTQYF
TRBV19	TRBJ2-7	CASNDRTGRNWF
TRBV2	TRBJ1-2	CASSDGIWTGGAIYGCAF
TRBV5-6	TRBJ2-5	CASSLLAGEVQETQYF
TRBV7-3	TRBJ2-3	CASSLRAVAAEGDTQYF
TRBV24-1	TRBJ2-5	CATSDAGKETQYF
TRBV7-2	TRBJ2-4	CASSPRVPKNIQYF
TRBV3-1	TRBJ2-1	CASSHHRGGSYNEQFF
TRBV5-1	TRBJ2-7	CVSSVGGLIYEQYF
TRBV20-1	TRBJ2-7	CSARGHTSGNTGELYF
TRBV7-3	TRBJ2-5	CASSLGVRETQYF
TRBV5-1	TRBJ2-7	CASSLGRAYEQYF
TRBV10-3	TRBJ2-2	CATSGEARGSTGELFF
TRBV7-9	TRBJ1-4	CASSTPEGSEKLFF
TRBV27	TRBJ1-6	CASSPLSGNSPLHF
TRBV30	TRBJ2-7	CAWSTDEQYF
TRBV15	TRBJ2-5	CATSRDNGLKGETQYF
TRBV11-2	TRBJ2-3	CASSHTDTQYF
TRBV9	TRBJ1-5	CASSPSGVGNQPQHF
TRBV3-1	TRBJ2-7	CASSPPGTHEQYF
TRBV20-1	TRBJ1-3	CSARPPGPFGNTIYF
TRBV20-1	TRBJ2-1	CSARGLTPGLAGGSYNEQFF
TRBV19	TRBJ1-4	CASSSITGSWSEKLFF